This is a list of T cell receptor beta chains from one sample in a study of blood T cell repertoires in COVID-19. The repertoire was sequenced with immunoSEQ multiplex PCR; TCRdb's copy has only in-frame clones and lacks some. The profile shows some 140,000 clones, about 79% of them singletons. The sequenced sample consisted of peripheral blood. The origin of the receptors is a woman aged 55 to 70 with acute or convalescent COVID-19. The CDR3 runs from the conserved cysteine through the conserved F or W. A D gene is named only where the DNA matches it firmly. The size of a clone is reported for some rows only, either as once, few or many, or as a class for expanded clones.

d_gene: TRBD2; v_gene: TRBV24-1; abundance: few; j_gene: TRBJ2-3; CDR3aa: CATSDAGGGTDTQYF; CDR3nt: TGTGCCACCAGTGATGCTGGGGGGGGCACAGATACGCAGTATTTT
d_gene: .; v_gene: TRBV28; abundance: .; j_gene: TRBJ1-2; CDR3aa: CASSYDPTPAGGGYTF; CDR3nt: TGTGCCAGCAGTTACGATCCGACCCCGGCTGGCGGTGGCTACACCTTC
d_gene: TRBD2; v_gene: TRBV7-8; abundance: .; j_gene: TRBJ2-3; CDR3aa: CASSPRRSGGSTDTQYF; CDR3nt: TGTGCCAGCAGCCCCCGCCGTAGCGGGGGTAGCACAGATACGCAGTATTTT
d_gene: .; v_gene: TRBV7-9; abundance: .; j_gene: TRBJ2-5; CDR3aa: CASSLGTAQETQYF; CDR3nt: TGTGCCAGCAGCTTAGGGACAGCCCAAGAGACCCAGTACTTC
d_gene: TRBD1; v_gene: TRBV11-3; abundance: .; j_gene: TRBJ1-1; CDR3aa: CASSSKQRTGRNTEAFF; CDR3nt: TGTGCCAGCAGCTCGAAACAGAGGACAGGGCGGAACACTGAAGCTTTCTTT
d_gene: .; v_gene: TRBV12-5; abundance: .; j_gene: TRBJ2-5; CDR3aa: CASGRGQIETQYF; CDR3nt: TGTGCTAGTGGCCGAGGACAGATAGAGACCCAGTACTTC
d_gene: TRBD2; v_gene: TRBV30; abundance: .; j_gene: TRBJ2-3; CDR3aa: CAWRVSGSTDTQYF; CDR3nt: TGTGCCTGGAGGGTTAGCGGGAGCACAGATACGCAGTATTTT
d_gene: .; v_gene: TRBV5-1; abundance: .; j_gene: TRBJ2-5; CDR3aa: CASSPGGGQETQYF; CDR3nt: TGCGCCAGCAGCCCCGGTGGAGGACAAGAGACCCAGTACTTC
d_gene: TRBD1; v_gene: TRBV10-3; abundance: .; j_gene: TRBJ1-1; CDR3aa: CAISEGQGFGEAFF; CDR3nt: TGTGCCATCAGTGAAGGACAGGGTTTCGGTGAAGCTTTCTTT
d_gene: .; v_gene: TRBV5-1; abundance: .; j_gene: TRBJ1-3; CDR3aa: CASSLADSGNTIYF; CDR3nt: TGCGCCAGCAGCTTGGCAGATTCTGGAAACACCATATATTTT
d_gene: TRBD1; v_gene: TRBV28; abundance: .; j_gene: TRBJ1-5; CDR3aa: CASGYRGRDQPQHF; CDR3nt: TGTGCCAGCGGATACAGGGGGCGAGATCAGCCCCAGCATTTT
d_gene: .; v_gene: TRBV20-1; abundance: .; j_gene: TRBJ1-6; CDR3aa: CSASVKLGSPLHF; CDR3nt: TGCAGTGCTAGTGTCAAGCTCGGTTCACCCCTCCACTTT
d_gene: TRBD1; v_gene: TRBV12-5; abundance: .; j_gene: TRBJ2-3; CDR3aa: CASGLGRDRGTDTQYF; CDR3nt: TGTGCTAGTGGTTTGGGACGGGACAGGGGCACAGATACGCAGTATTTT
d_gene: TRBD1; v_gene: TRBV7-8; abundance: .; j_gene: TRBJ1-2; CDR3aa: CASSPGTGRFYNYGYTF; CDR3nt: TGTGCCAGCAGCCCAGGGACAGGGCGCTTCTACAACTATGGCTACACCTTC
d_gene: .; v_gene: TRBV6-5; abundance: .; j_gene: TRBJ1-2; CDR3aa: CASSSLSGHKSYGYTF; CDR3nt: TGTGCCAGCAGTTCACTGTCTGGACATAAGTCCTATGGCTACACCTTC
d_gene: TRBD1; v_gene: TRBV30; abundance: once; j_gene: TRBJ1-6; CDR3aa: CAWSVRRQGPSSYNSPLHF; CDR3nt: TGTGCCTGGAGTGTACGGAGACAGGGGCCAAGCTCCTATAATTCACCCCTCCACTTT
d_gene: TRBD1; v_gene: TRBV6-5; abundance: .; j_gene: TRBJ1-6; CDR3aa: CASSQRQGNSPLHF; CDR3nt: TGTGCCAGCAGTCAAAGACAGGGGAATTCACCCCTCCACTTT
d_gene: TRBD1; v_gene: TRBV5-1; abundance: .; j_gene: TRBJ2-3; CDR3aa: CASSLRTGRSTDTQYF; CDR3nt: TGCGCCAGCAGCTTAAGGACAGGGCGAAGCACAGATACGCAGTATTTT
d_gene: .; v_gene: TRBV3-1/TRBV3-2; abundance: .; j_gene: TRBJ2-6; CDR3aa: CASSQDRVPRPGANVLTF; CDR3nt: TGTGCCAGCAGCCAAGACCGGGTTCCAAGGCCTGGGGCCAACGTCCTGACTTTC
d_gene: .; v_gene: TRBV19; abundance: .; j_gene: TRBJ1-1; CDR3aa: CASLSDRKNTEAFF; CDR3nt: TGTGCCAGCCTGTCGGACAGAAAGAACACTGAAGCTTTCTTT
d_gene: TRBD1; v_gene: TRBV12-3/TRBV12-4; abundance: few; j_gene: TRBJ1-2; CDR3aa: CASSMGQAYGYTF; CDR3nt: TGTGCCAGCAGTATGGGACAGGCATATGGCTACACCTTC
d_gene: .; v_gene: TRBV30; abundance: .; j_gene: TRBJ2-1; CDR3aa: CAWSVQVGYNEQFF; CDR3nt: TGTGCCTGGAGTGTACAGGTGGGCTACAATGAGCAGTTCTTC
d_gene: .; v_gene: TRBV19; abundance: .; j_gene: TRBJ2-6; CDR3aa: CASTQQGLGGANVLTF; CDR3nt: TGTGCCAGTACGCAACAGGGCCTTGGCGGGGCCAACGTCCTGACTTTC
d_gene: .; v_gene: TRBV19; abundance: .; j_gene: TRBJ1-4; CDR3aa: CASSIRLGARDEKLFF; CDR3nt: TGTGCCAGTAGTATTCGTTTAGGTGCCAGGGATGAAAAACTGTTTTTT
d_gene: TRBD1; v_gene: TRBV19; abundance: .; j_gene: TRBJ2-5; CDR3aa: CASSPTTGEETQYF; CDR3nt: TGTGCCAGTAGTCCCACGACAGGGGAAGAGACCCAGTACTTC
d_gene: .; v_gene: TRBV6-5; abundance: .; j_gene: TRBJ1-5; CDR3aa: CASNLERNSNQPQHF; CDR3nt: TGTGCCAGCAACCTGGAGAGAAATAGCAATCAGCCCCAGCATTTT
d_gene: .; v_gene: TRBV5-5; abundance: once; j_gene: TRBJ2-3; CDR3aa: CASAERGTDTQYF; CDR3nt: TGTGCCAGCGCTGAGCGAGGCACAGATACGCAGTATTTT
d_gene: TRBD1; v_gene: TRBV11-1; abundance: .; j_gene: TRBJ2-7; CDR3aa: CASSSRPQGAVGEQYF; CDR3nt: TGTGCCAGCAGCTCAAGGCCCCAGGGGGCTGTCGGAGAGCAGTACTTC
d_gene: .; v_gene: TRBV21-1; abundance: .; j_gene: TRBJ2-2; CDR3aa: CASSIGQGGGGELFF; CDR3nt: TGTGCCAGCAGCATAGGACAGGGAGGTGGCGGGGAGCTGTTTTTT
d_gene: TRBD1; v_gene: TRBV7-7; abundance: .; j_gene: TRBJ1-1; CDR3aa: CASSSGGGTEAFF; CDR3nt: TGTGCTAGCAGCTCAGGGGGAGGCACTGAAGCTTTCTTT
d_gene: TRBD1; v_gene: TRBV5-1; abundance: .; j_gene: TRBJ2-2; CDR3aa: CASSSEGGMVTGELFF; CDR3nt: TGCGCCAGCAGCTCGGAAGGGGGCATGGTGACCGGGGAGCTGTTTTTT
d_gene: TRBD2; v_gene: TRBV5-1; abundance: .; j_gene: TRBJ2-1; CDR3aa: CASSLALRGGARNEQFF; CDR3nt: TGCGCCAGCAGCTTGGCCTTACGCGGGGGGGCCCGCAATGAGCAGTTCTTC
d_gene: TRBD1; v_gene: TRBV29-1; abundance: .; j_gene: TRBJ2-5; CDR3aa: CSVEDLRGGGETQYF; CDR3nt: TGCAGCGTTGAAGATCTAAGAGGGGGCGGGGAGACCCAGTACTTC
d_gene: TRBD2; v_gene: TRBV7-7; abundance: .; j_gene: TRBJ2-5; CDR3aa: CASSQAGRQETQYF; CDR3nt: TGTGCTAGCAGCCAAGCGGGGAGGCAAGAGACCCAGTACTTC
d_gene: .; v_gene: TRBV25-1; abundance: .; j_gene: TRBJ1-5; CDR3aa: CASSAGLLNQPQHF; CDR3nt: TGTGCCAGCAGTGCGGGACTTCTCAATCAGCCCCAGCATTTT
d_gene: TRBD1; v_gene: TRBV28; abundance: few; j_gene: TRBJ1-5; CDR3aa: CASIQRGDRGNQPQHF; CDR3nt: TGTGCCAGCATCCAAAGGGGGGACAGGGGCAATCAGCCCCAGCATTTT
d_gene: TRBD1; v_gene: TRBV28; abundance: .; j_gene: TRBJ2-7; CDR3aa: CASCPSGQGGDEQYF; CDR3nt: TGTGCCAGCTGCCCCTCCGGACAGGGGGGAGACGAGCAGTACTTC
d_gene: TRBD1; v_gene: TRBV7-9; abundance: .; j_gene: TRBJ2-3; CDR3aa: CASNPAQGTDTQYF; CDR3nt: TGTGCCAGCAACCCCGCACAGGGGACAGATACGCAGTATTTT
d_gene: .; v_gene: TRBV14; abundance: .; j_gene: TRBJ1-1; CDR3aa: CASSQAPRGEAFF; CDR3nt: TGTGCCAGCAGCCAAGCCCCCAGGGGTGAAGCTTTCTTT
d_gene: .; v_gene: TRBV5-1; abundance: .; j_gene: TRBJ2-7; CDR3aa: CASSLSASYEQYF; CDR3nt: TGCGCCAGCAGCTTGAGTGCCAGCTACGAGCAGTACTTC
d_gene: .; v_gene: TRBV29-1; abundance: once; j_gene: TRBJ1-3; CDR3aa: CSGIQANSGNTIYF; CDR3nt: TGCAGCGGGATTCAGGCCAACTCTGGAAACACCATATATTTT
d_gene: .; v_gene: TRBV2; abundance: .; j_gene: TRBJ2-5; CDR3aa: CASSEKTGRWGETQYF; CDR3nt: TGTGCCAGCAGCGAAAAGACAGGCCGTTGGGGAGAGACCCAGTACTTC
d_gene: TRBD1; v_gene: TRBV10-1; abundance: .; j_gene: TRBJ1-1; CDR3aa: CASSGTGVPAFF; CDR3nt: TGCGCCAGCTCCGGGACAGGCGTACCGGCTTTCTTT
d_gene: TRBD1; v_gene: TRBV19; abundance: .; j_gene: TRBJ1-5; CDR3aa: CASSISGQAGTNSNQPQHF; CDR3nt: TGTGCCAGTAGTATTAGCGGACAGGCGGGAACGAATAGCAATCAGCCCCAGCATTTT
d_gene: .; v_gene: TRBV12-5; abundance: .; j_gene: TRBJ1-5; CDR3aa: CASGPGNQPQHF; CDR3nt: TGTGCTAGTGGACCAGGCAATCAGCCCCAGCATTTT
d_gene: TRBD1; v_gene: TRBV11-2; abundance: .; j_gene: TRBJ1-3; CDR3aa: CASSLQGASGNTIYF; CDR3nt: TGTGCCAGCAGCTTACAGGGGGCCTCTGGAAACACCATATATTTT
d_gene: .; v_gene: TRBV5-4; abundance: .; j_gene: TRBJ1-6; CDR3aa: CASSPTRNSPLHF; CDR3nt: TGTGCCAGCAGCCCTACTAGAAATTCACCCCTCCACTTT
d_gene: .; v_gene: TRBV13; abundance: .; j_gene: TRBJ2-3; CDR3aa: CASSWGTITSTDTQYF; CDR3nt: TGTGCCAGCAGCTGGGGGACAATAACTAGCACAGATACGCAGTATTTT
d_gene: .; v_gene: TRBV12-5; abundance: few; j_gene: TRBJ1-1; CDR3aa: CASGTYGTLAFF; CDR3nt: TGTGCTAGTGGTACCTACGGGACATTAGCTTTCTTT
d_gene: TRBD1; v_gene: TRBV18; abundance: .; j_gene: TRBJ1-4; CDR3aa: CASSHSGGAGEKLFF; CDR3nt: TGTGCCAGCTCACACTCAGGGGGCGCAGGTGAAAAACTGTTTTTT
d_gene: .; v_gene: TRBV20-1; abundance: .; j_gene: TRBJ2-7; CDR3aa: CSASNGFSYEQYF; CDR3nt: TGCAGTGCTAGTAACGGGTTCTCCTACGAGCAGTACTTC
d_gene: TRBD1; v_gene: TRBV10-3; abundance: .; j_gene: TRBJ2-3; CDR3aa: CAIATGGTTDTQYF; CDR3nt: TGTGCCATCGCAACAGGGGGCACCACAGATACGCAGTATTTT